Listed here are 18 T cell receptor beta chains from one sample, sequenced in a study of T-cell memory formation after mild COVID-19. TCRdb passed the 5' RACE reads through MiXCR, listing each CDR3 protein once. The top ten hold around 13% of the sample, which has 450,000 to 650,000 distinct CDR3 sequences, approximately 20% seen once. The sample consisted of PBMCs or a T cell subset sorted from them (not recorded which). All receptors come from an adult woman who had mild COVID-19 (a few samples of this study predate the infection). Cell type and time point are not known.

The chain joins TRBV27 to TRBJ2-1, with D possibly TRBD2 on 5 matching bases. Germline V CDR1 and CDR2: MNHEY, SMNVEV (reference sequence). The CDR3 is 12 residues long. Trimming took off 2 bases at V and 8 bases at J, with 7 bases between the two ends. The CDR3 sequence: CASSLIGDEQFF. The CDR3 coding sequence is TGTGCCAGCAGTTTAATCGGGGATGAGCAGTTCTTC.

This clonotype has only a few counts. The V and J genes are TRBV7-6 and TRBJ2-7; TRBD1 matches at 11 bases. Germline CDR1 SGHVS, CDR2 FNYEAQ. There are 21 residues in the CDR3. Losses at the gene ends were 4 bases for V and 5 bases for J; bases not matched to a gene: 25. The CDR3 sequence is CASSSTGQGVYLRTPSDEQYF. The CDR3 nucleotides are TGTGCCAGCAGCTCAACGGGACAGGGGGTTTATTTGCGGACTCCCTCGGACGAGCAGTACTTC.

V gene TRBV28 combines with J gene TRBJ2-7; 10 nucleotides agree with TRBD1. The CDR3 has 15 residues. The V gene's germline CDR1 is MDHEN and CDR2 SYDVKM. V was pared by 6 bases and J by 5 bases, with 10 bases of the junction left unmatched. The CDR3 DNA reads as TGTGCCAGCAGACCCCTCGGGGACAGGGGAGACGAGCAGTACTTC. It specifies CASRPLGDRGDEQYF.

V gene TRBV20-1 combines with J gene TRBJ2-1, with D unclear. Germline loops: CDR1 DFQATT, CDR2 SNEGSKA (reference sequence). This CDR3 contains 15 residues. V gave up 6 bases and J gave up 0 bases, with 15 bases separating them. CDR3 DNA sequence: TGCAGTGCGTATAGGAGCGCCCGCTCCTACAATGAGCAGTTCTTC. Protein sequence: CSAYRSARSYNEQFF.

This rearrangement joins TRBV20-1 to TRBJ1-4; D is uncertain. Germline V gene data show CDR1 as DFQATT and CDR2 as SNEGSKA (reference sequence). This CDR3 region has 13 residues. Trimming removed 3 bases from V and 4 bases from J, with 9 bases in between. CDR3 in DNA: TGCAGTGCTAGGGTCGGCAATAATGAAAAACTGTTTTTT. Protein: CSARVGNNEKLFF.

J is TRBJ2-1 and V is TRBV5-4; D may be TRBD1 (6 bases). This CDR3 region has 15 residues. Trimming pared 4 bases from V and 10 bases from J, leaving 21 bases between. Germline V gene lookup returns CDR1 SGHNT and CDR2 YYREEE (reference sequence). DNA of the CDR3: TGTGCCAGCAGCCCCGGTAGGACAGTGGGCGACGAGCAGTTCTTC. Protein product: CASSPGRTVGDEQFF.

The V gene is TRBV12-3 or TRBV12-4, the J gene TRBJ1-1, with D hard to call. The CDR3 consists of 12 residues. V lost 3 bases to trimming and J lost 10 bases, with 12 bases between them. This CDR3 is CASSFRDWVAFF. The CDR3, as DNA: TGTGCCAGCAGTTTCCGCGACTGGGTAGCTTTCTTT.

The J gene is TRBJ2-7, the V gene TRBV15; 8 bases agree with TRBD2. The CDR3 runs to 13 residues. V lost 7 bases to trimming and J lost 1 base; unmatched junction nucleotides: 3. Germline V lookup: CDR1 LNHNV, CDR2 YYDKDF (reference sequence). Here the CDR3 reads CATNAGGSYEQYF. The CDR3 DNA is TGTGCCACCAACGCGGGAGGTTCCTACGAGCAGTACTTC. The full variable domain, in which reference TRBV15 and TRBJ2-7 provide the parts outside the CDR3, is DAMVIQNPRYQVTQFGKPVTLSCSQTLNHNVMYWYQQKSSQAPKLLFHYYDKDFNNEADTPDNFQSRRPNTSFCFLDIRSPGLGDTAMYLCATNAGGSYEQYFGPGTRLTVT.

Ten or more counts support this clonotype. The DNA of the CDR3 is TGTGCCAGCAGCTACGACCCCCTAATCGCAGATACGCAGTATTTT. Encoded protein: CASSYDPLIADTQYF. The V and J genes are TRBV5-5 and TRBJ2-3, with D hard to call. The CDR3 is 15 amino acids. V dropped 3 bases and J dropped 4 bases, with 15 bases sitting between them. Per germline, CDR1 SGHKS and CDR2 YYEKEE (reference sequence). The full variable domain, its missing parts supplied by reference TRBV5-5 and TRBJ2-3, is DAGVTQSPTHLIKTRGQQVTLRCSPISGHKSVSWYQQVLGQGPQFIFQYYEKEERGRGNFPDRFSARQFPNYSSELNVNALLLGDSALYLCASSYDPLIADTQYFGPGTRLTVL.

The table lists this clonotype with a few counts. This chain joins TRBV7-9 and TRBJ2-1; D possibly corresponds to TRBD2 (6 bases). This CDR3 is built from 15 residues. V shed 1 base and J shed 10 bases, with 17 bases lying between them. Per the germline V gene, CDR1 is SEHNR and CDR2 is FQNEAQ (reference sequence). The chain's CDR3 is CASSLVVTRGEEQFF. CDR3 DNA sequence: TGTGCCAGCAGCTTAGTTGTGACTAGAGGTGAAGAGCAGTTCTTC.

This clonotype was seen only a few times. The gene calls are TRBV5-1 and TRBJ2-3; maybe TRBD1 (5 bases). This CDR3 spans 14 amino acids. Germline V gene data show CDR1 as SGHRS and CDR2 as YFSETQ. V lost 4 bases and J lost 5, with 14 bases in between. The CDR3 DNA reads TGCGCCAGCAGCCAGGGCCCGGTGAGAGATACGCAGTATTTT. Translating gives CASSQGPVRDTQYF.

CDR3 nucleotide sequence: TGTGCCAGCAGCGTAGCAGACACAGATACGCAGTATTTT. Amino acid sequence: CASSVADTDTQYF. The chain carries TRBV9 and TRBJ2-3; no reliable D call. Germline CDR1 reads SGDLS; CDR2 reads YYNGEE. The CDR3 covers 13 residues. The V end lost 0 bases, the J end lost 2 bases, and 4 bases lay between the germline ends.

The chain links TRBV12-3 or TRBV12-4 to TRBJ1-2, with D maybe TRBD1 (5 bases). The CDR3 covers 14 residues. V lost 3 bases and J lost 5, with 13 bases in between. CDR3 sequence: CASSLISQGYGYTF. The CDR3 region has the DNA TGTGCCAGCAGTTTGATATCCCAGGGTTATGGCTACACCTTC.

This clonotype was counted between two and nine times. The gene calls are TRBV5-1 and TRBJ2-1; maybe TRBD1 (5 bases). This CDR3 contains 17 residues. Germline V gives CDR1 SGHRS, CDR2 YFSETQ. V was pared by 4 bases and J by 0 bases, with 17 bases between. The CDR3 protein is CASSRREQLLSYNEQFF. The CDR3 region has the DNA TGCGCCAGCAGCCGCAGGGAACAGCTTCTCTCCTACAATGAGCAGTTCTTC.

The CDR3 loop reads CASSAGTGSTDTQYF. The DNA for the CDR3 is TGTGCCAGCAGTGCCGGGACAGGCAGCACAGATACGCAGTATTTT. The rearrangement uses TRBV12-3 or TRBV12-4 and TRBJ2-3; 8 positions match TRBD1. This CDR3 has 15 residues. V lost 5 bases and J lost 0; bases outside the gene matches: 4.

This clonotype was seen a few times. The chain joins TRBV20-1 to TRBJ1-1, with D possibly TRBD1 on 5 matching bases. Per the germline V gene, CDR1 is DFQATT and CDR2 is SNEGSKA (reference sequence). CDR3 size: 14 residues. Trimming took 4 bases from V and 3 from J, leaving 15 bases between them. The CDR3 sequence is CSATLPGRYTEAFF. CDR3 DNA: TGCAGTGCTACTCTCCCGGGGCGGTACACTGAAGCTTTCTTT.

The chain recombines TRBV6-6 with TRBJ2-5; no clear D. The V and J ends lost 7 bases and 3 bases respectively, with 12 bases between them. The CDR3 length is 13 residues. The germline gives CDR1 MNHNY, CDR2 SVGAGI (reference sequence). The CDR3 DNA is TGTGCCAGCAACGCCGTTCCGAAAGAGACCCAGTACTTC. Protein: CASNAVPKETQYF.

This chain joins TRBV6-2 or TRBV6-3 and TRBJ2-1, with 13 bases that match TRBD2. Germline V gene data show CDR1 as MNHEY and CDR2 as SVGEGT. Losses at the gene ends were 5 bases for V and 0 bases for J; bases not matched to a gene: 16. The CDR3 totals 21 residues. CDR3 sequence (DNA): TGTGCCAGCAGTCCAAGTCGCGTGACTAGCGGGAGGCTTCTCTCCTACAATGAGCAGTTCTTC. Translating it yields CASSPSRVTSGRLLSYNEQFF.